The 22 T cell receptor beta chains below come from one sample, sequenced in a study of blood T cell repertoires in COVID-19 (dated by TCRdb to the early 2020s). Libraries were constructed by the immunoSEQ multiplex PCR assay. TCRdb re-hosts the immuneACCESS table, in-frame sequences only. Its copies lack some clones; in the studies checked, an unresolved V gene accounts for under half of them, and the cause for the rest is not known. This sample lists under 300,000 clones; around 86% were detected once. The ten largest clones add up to approximately 1.6% of the sample. The sequenced sample consisted of PBMCs or T cells enriched from blood (not recorded which). Receptors were obtained from a woman aged 45-65 years who had recovered from COVID-19.

The rearrangement joins TRBV6-5 to TRBJ1-2, with 7 positions matching TRBD1. The CDR3 has 13 amino acids. Germline assignment: CDR1 MNHEY and CDR2 SVGAGI. The junction had 13 bases not matched to a gene; V was cut back by 10 bases and J by 8 bases. DNA for the CDR3: TGTGCCACCAGGGGGGCTGCCCTTGGAGGCTACACCTTC. Its translation: CATRGAALGGYTF.

The chain employs TRBV19 and TRBJ1-3; 7 bases line up with TRBD1. Germline loops: CDR1 LNHDA, CDR2 SQIVND (reference sequence). J gave up 8 bases and V 10 bases, and 5 bases lay outside the gene matches. CDR3 length: 11 residues. The CDR3 DNA sequence: TGTGCCACCAGACAGGGCCACACCATATATTTT. This encodes CATRQGHTIYF. The entire variable domain, with the rest obtained from reference TRBV19 and TRBJ1-3, is as follows: DGGITQSPKYLFRKEGQNVTLSCEQNLNHDAMYWYRQDPGQGLRLIYYSQIVNDFQKGDIAEGYSVSREKKESFPLTVTSAQKNPTAFYLCATRQGHTIYFGEGSWLTVV.

In this sample, this clone turned up once. The chain has TRBV5-5 and TRBJ1-1; D ambiguous. The germline V gene has CDR1 SGHKS and CDR2 YYEKEE (reference sequence). This CDR3 is built from 14 residues. Trimming pared 4 bases from V and 0 bases from J, leaving 10 bases between. CDR3: CASSTPGMNTEAFF. The CDR3 DNA reads as TGTGCCAGCAGCACCCCAGGCATGAACACTGAAGCTTTCTTT. Combining the CDR3 with reference TRBV5-5 and TRBJ1-1 gives the whole variable domain DAGVTQSPTHLIKTRGQQVTLRCSPISGHKSVSWYQQVLGQGPQFIFQYYEKEERGRGNFPDRFSARQFPNYSSELNVNALLLGDSALYLCASSTPGMNTEAFFGQGTRLTVV.

The V and J genes are TRBV7-2 and TRBJ1-2; 7 nucleotides match TRBD1. Germline V gives CDR1 SGHTA, CDR2 FQGNSA. Trimming removed 1 base from V and 2 bases from J; junction bases left unmatched: 4. The CDR3 sequence is 15 residues long. The CDR3 DNA follows: TGTGCCAGCAGCTTAGTGGGGACAGAAAACTATGGCTACACCTTC. This codes for CASSLVGTENYGYTF.

In DNA form, the CDR3 reads TGTGCCAGCAGTACGATTCAGAACTATGGCTACACCTTC. It codes for CASSTIQNYGYTF. The chain is built from TRBV28 and TRBJ1-2; the D is unclear. CDR3 length equals 13 residues. Trimming cost V 5 bases and J 2 bases, with 9 bases left between them. Germline CDR1 reads MDHEN; CDR2 reads SYDVKM.

The chain employs TRBV27 and TRBJ1-2, with 10 bases identical to TRBD1. From germline, CDR1 is MNHEY and CDR2 SMNVEV (reference sequence). The CDR3 is made up of 14 amino acids. Unmatched junction bases numbered 6, after V lost 6 bases and J lost 5 bases. CDR3 region: CASSPTGGVYGYTF. The CDR3 DNA follows: TGTGCCAGCAGCCCGACAGGGGGCGTGTATGGCTACACCTTC.

This clone appeared a single time. The CDR3 DNA is TGTGCCAGCAGCTTAGCGCGGTACCTAGATACGCAGTATTTT. This sequence encodes CASSLARYLDTQYF. V usage is TRBV7-2 and J usage is TRBJ2-3; D not resolved. The CDR3 length is 14 residues. With 0 bases removed from V and 5 bases from J, the gap between germline ends came to 9 bases. Germline assignment: CDR1 SGHTA and CDR2 FQGNSA. Supplemented by reference TRBV7-2 and TRBJ2-3, the full variable domain reads GAGVSQSPSNKVTEKGKDVELRCDPISGHTALYWYRQSLGQGLEFLIYFQGNSAPDKSGLPSDRFSAERTGGSVSTLTIQRTQQEDSAVYLCASSLARYLDTQYFGPGTRLTVL.

The chain couples TRBV19 to TRBJ2-7; 8 bases line up with TRBD2. V shed 5 bases and J 1 base; nucleotides not matched to a gene: 4. CDR1 and CDR2 from the germline V gene are LNHDA and SQIVND (reference sequence). This CDR3 comprises 14 residues. In DNA, the CDR3 is TGTGCCAGTAGTTTAGCGGGAAGATCCTACGAGCAGTACTTC. Encoded protein: CASSLAGRSYEQYF.

This clone was seen just once. The chain recombines TRBV25-1 with TRBJ1-2, with 7 nucleotides matching TRBD1. Germline assignment: CDR1 MGHDK and CDR2 SYGVNS. The CDR3 is made up of 14 amino acids. Germline trimming cut 3 bases from V and 4 bases from J; bases unmatched to any gene: 5. The CDR3 region has the DNA TGTGCCAGCAGTGAGGTCGGGACAGCCTATGGCTACACCTTC. This codes for CASSEVGTAYGYTF.

This sequence joins TRBV7-8 and TRBJ2-1; tentatively, D is TRBD2 (6 bases). This CDR3 is built from 15 residues. V was pared by 1 base and J by 3 bases, with 10 bases between. Germline V gives CDR1 SGHVS, CDR2 FQNEAQ. The CDR3 coding sequence is TGTGCCAGCAGCTTAGTTGCGGGGATCTACAATGAGCAGTTCTTC. This encodes CASSLVAGIYNEQFF. Looking up the rest from reference TRBV7-8 and TRBJ2-1 gives the full variable domain: GAGVSQSPRYKVAKRGQDVALRCDPISGHVSLFWYQQALGQGPEFLTYFQNEAQLDKSGLPSDRFFAERPEGSVSTLKIQRTQQEDSAVYLCASSLVAGIYNEQFFGPGTRLTVL.

V gene TRBV2 combines with J gene TRBJ2-3; 8 bases align to TRBD2. The V and J ends lost 6 bases and 0 bases, in that order; junction bases with no gene match: 5. The germline V gene has CDR1 SNHLY and CDR2 FYNNEI. The CDR3 is 15 residues long. The CDR3 DNA reads TGTGCCAGCAGGAATAGCGGGACAAGCACAGATACGCAGTATTTT. Its translation: CASRNSGTSTDTQYF.

V gene TRBV15 combines with J gene TRBJ2-5; D is perhaps TRBD2 (6 bases). The CDR3 extends over 19 amino acids. The V gene lost 4 bases and the J gene lost 1 base, with 25 bases spanning the gap. The V gene's germline CDR1 is LNHNV and CDR2 YYDKDF (reference sequence). CDR3 protein: CATSKLAPDREKVQETQYF. CDR3 nucleotides: TGTGCCACCAGCAAACTAGCACCAGATCGGGAGAAGGTCCAAGAGACCCAGTACTTC.

The chain combines TRBV21-1 with TRBJ1-3; whether TRBD1, the table's D call, matches the DNA was not checked. TRBV21-1 is a known pseudogene. This CDR3 spans 21 amino acids. The CDR3 loop reads CASSKSSPGQGEPSLGNTIYF. The CDR3 coding sequence is TGTGCCAGCAGCAAATCCTCGCCGGGACAGGGTGAACCGAGTTTGGGAAACACCATATATTTT.

The chain recombines TRBV3-1 (or the pseudogene TRBV3-2) with TRBJ2-5, with TRBD1 as a possible D gene (5 bases). CDR1 and CDR2 from the germline V gene are LGHDT and YNNKEL (reference sequence). The CDR3 totals 16 residues. Trimming stripped 5 bases from V and 0 bases from J, with 16 bases between. CDR3 protein: CASSTREGVNQETQYF. The CDR3 nucleotides read TGTGCCAGCAGCACCCGAGAAGGGGTCAACCAAGAGACCCAGTACTTC.

The rearrangement joins TRBV2 to TRBJ2-2; D is perhaps TRBD2 (5 bases). This CDR3 comprises 11 residues. V was shortened by 8 bases and J by 6 bases, with 7 bases between the two germline ends. The V gene's germline CDR1 is SNHLY and CDR2 FYNNEI. Here the CDR3 reads CASSEAGELFF. The CDR3 DNA follows: TGTGCCAGCTCGGAGGCCGGGGAGCTGTTTTTT.

In this sample, this clone turned up once. The V gene is TRBV27, the J gene TRBJ2-1, with 10 bases that match TRBD2. The length of the CDR3 is 16 residues. V lost 6 bases, J lost 0 bases, and 5 bases stayed unmatched. Germline lookup yields CDR1 MNHEY and CDR2 SMNVEV (reference sequence). The CDR3 loop reads CASRPPSGSSYNEQFF. In DNA, the CDR3 is TGTGCCAGCAGGCCTCCTAGCGGGAGCTCCTACAATGAGCAGTTCTTC.

The rearrangement uses TRBV6-5 and TRBJ2-7; 9 nucleotides match TRBD2. The CDR3 is 15 amino acids. CDR1 and CDR2 from the germline V gene are MNHEY and SVGAGI. Trimming cost V 1 base and J 2 bases; bases outside gene matches: 3. The CDR3 region is CASSYLTSGTYEQYF. As DNA, the CDR3 is TGTGCCAGCAGTTACTTGACTAGCGGTACCTACGAGCAGTACTTC.

The rearrangement uses TRBV7-9 and TRBJ2-1, with D possibly matching TRBD2 (6 bases). Trimming removed 5 bases from V and 5 bases from J, with 19 bases in between. The CDR3 length is 16 residues. Germline loops: CDR1 SEHNR, CDR2 FQNEAQ (reference sequence). Here the CDR3 reads CASSDSGSPKNNEQFF. DNA of the CDR3: TGTGCCAGCAGCGATAGCGGATCCCCTAAGAACAATGAGCAGTTCTTC.

The V and J genes are TRBV2 and TRBJ2-1, with D possibly being TRBD2 (6 bases). V was trimmed by 7 bases and J by 5 bases, leaving 21 bases between them. This CDR3 contains 16 residues. Germline loops: CDR1 SNHLY, CDR2 FYNNEI. Here the CDR3 reads CASKEVQGLPNNEQFF. DNA of the CDR3: TGTGCCAGCAAAGAAGTTCAAGGACTACCCAACAATGAGCAGTTCTTC.

The gene calls are TRBV7-6 and TRBJ2-3, with D possibly TRBD2 on 6 matching bases. The CDR3 length is 17 residues. V gave up 1 base and J gave up 0 bases, with 14 bases separating them. CDR1 is SGHVS, CDR2 FNYEAQ, per germline. The DNA for the CDR3 is TGTGCCAGCAGCTTAGGACGGAGGGGAGCTAGCACAGATACGCAGTATTTT. This translates into CASSLGRRGASTDTQYF.

This rearrangement joins TRBV4-1 to TRBJ2-1; D is perhaps TRBD2 (5 bases). Germline loops: CDR1 MGHRA, CDR2 YSYEKL. There are 13 residues in the CDR3. The V end was cut by 4 bases, the J end by 6 bases, with 10 bases between. The CDR3 DNA follows: TGCGCCAGCAGCCGGACTGCGGGCAATGAGCAGTTCTTC. This translates into CASSRTAGNEQFF.

CDR3 DNA: TGTGCCAGCAGCGTTCGGCCGGACAGGGTGGAAGAGCAGTACTTC. Encoded protein: CASSVRPDRVEEQYF. The chain links TRBV9 to TRBJ2-7; 8 bases are a match to TRBD1. With 2 bases clipped from V and 7 bases from J, the junction kept 11 bases outside the gene matches. CDR3 length: 15 amino acids. Per the germline V gene, CDR1 is SGDLS and CDR2 is YYNGEE.